This T cell receptor beta chain was found in a study of cytomegalovirus exposure and HLA in healthy donors. Study-wide findings and caveats: The authors assumed roughly uniform sequencing depth across donors for presence/absence analyses. Cytomegalovirus-associated status was assigned to 164 TCR beta chains. It was reportedly the case that the classifier diagnosed cytomegalovirus status with high specificity and sensitivity. CMV serostatus was the only recorded immune exposure for donors.

The PCR ran on 60 Vbeta and 13 Jbeta primers. The method was immunoSEQ multiplex PCR; TCRdb's version includes in-frame clones alone and lacks a portion of them. The table records some 150,000 clones, 70% to 90% of them present only once. A note on this clone: What it recognizes is unknown.

The CDR3 totals 14 residues. V lost 6 bases, J lost 7 bases, and 14 bases lay in between. Germline loops: CDR1 SGHRS, CDR2 YFSETQ. This sequence joins TRBV5-1 and TRBJ1-6, with D possibly being TRBD1 (6 bases). The receptor's source is a man aged 35-49 years in good health and CMV-seronegative. Sequencing was performed on PBMCs. The CDR3 protein is CASTSGVQNSPLHF. The CDR3, as DNA: TGCGCCAGCACCTCAGGGGTGCAGAATTCACCCCTCCACTTT.